This T cell receptor beta chain was obtained from a study of blood T cell repertoires in COVID-19. The wider study: Sites in the United States, Italy and Spain provided acute and convalescent COVID-19 samples.

This CDR3 region has 15 residues. V lost 2 bases to trimming and J lost 0 bases, with 11 bases between them. Germline V gene lookup returns CDR1 SNHLY and CDR2 FYNNEI. Clones were sequenced by immunoSEQ multiplex PCR, and TCRdb holds only the in-frame ones, with some missing. The data show 150,000 to 200,000 clones, more than 60% seen once. The chain has TRBV2 and TRBJ2-7, with D possibly being TRBD1 (6 bases). This clonotype was sampled from a man in his fifties or sixties with acute or convalescent COVID-19. Input material: peripheral blood. CDR3 amino acids: CASSERGYSSYEQYF. CDR3 in DNA: TGTGCCAGCAGTGAAAGGGGGTACAGCTCCTACGAGCAGTACTTC.